This T cell receptor beta chain derives from a study of OX40 agonist ivuxolimab in advanced cancers. The repertoire was sequenced with immunoSEQ multiplex PCR; TCRdb's copy has only in-frame clones and lacks some. Here the sample spans some 43,000 clones, about 83% being singletons. CDR1 is SNHLY, CDR2 FYNNEI, per germline. This CDR3 spans 15 amino acids. V was pared by 5 bases and J by 3 bases, with 17 bases between. Specimen: CD4+ or CD8+ T cells sorted from blood, collected in a trial of the OX40 agonist ivuxolimab. V gene TRBV2 combines with J gene TRBJ2-7; D remains unclear. The sequence derives from an adult with an advanced solid tumor such as melanoma, head and neck, liver or kidney cancer. In DNA form, the CDR3 reads TGTGCCAGCAGTCCAGACCGAGTTGGATACTACGAGCAGTACTTC. This encodes CASSPDRVGYYEQYF.